Presented here are 26 T cell receptor beta chains from one specimen sequenced in a study of T-cell memory formation after mild COVID-19. TCRdb reprocessed the 5' RACE reads via MiXCR and lists one record per CDR3 protein. This sample carries approximately 260,000 distinct CDR3 sequences, over 15% of them seen once, and the ten largest clones take 3.5%. Material for sequencing was PBMCs or a T cell subset sorted from them (not recorded which). Receptor source: a man between 18 and 29 years old who had mild COVID-19 (a few samples of this study predate the infection). Cell type and time point are not known.

This clonotype came up a few times. The chain recombines TRBV12-3 or TRBV12-4 with TRBJ1-5, with a weak D call TRBD1 (5 bases). The CDR3 is 13 amino acids. Trimming shortened V by 2 bases and J by 7 bases, and 9 bases separated the two germline ends. CDR3 DNA: TGTGCCAGCAGTTTACAGGGCCAGCAGCCCCAGCATTTT. Protein: CASSLQGQQPQHF.

This chain connects TRBV5-1 to TRBJ1-1; TRBD1 matches at 12 bases. V dropped 5 bases and J dropped 5; count of bases not matched to a gene: 10. Per germline, CDR1 SGHRS and CDR2 YFSETQ. CDR3 length: 16 residues. The CDR3 reads CASSPGTGGAGTEAFF. The CDR3 DNA reads TGCGCCAGCAGTCCCGGGACAGGGGGCGCGGGTACTGAAGCTTTCTTT.

In this sample, this clonotype turned up a few times. The V call is TRBV20-1, the J call TRBJ2-5; D possibly corresponds to TRBD1 (6 bases). CDR1 is DFQATT and CDR2 is SNEGSKA in the germline V gene (reference sequence). V was shortened by 6 bases and J by 4 bases, with 18 bases between the two germline ends. This CDR3 spans 14 amino acids. The CDR3 DNA sequence: TGCAGTGCCCGGAGGACAACCAGGGGAGAGACCCAGTACTTC. Protein sequence: CSARRTTRGETQYF.

This chain links TRBV7-3 with TRBJ2-3; TRBD1 or TRBD2 may be the D gene (5 bases each). CDR1 SGHTA and CDR2 FQGTGA come from the germline V gene. The CDR3 covers 14 residues. V lost 5 bases and J lost 2, with 11 bases in between. CDR3 loop: CASSPTGTTDTQYF. In nucleotides, the CDR3 is TGTGCCAGCAGCCCTACCGGGACCACAGATACGCAGTATTTT.

The V and J genes are TRBV7-9 and TRBJ1-1; tentatively, D is TRBD1 (6 bases). The V end was cut by 5 bases, the J end by 0 bases, with 13 bases between. Germline V gene lookup returns CDR1 SEHNR and CDR2 FQNEAQ (reference sequence). CDR3 length equals 15 residues. The CDR3 bases are TGTGCCAGCAGCCTCAGGGGAGAGCTGAACACTGAAGCTTTCTTT. Its protein is CASSLRGELNTEAFF.

The chain links TRBV12-3 or TRBV12-4 to TRBJ2-1; D not certain. The CDR3 covers 14 residues. Trimming stripped 4 bases from V and 7 bases from J, with 14 bases between. CDR3 in amino acids: CASSYRTAANEQFF. The CDR3 DNA sequence: TGTGCCAGCAGTTATCGGACGGCTGCAAATGAGCAGTTCTTC.

V gene TRBV20-1 combines with J gene TRBJ1-1, with unresolved D. The germline V gene has CDR1 DFQATT and CDR2 SNEGSKA (reference sequence). The CDR3 covers 13 residues. V lost 0 bases and J lost 3, with 8 bases in between. The CDR3 sequence: CSARDTAYTEAFF. DNA of the CDR3: TGCAGTGCTAGAGATACAGCCTACACTGAAGCTTTCTTT.

V is TRBV3-1 and J is TRBJ2-3; no reliable D call. The CDR3 sequence is 17 residues long. Per the germline V gene, CDR1 is LGHDT and CDR2 is YNNKEL (reference sequence). V was trimmed by 1 base and J by 0 bases, leaving 14 bases between them. This CDR3 reads CASSQGVAPASTDTQYF. CDR3 DNA: TGTGCCAGCAGCCAAGGGGTAGCTCCCGCTAGCACAGATACGCAGTATTTT.

V and J are TRBV20-1 and TRBJ1-6; no definite D call. Trimming pared 1 base from V and 0 bases from J, leaving 13 bases between. CDR1 is DFQATT, CDR2 SNEGSKA, per germline (reference sequence). The CDR3 covers 17 residues. The CDR3 is CSARGGVGSSYNSPLHF. The DNA of the CDR3 is TGCAGTGCTAGAGGTGGTGTTGGGAGCTCCTATAATTCACCCCTCCACTTT.

In regard to this clonotype: A read error may produce the germline difference seen at one junction end. J is TRBJ2-5 and V is TRBV7-7; D is uncertain. The CDR3 extends over 13 amino acids. Germline V CDR1 and CDR2: SSHAT, FNYEAQ (reference sequence). The CDR3 spells CASSFVWQETQYF. The CDR3 region has the DNA TGTGCTAGCAGCTTCGTTTGGCAAGAGACCCAGTACTTC.

The chain combines TRBV7-9 with TRBJ2-2; D unclear. The V gene's germline CDR1 is SEHNR and CDR2 FQNEAQ (reference sequence). Trimming stripped 2 bases from V and 5 bases from J, with 18 bases between. The CDR3 runs to 17 residues. The CDR3 loop reads CASSLKVGSERTGELFF. CDR3 coding DNA: TGTGCCAGCAGCTTAAAAGTTGGCTCAGAACGGACCGGGGAGCTGTTTTTT.

The gene calls are TRBV27 and TRBJ2-2; 10 bases fit TRBD2. The V gene end was trimmed by 3 bases and the J gene end by 1 base; junction bases not matched to a gene: 2. Germline-derived CDR1 and CDR2 are MNHEY and SMNVEV (reference sequence). The CDR3 extends over 16 amino acids. The CDR3 DNA follows: TGTGCCAGCAGTTTTGAGCGGGGGGGGAACACCGGGGAGCTGTTTTTT. Its protein product is CASSFERGGNTGELFF.

J is TRBJ2-1 and V is TRBV10-3; the D gene could be TRBD1 or TRBD2 (5 bases each). This CDR3 has 14 amino acids. The germline gives CDR1 ENHRY, CDR2 SYGVKD. V shed 0 bases and J shed 7 bases, with 10 bases lying between them. In nucleotides, the CDR3 is TGTGCCATCAGTGAGTCGTATGGGGGAAATGAGCAGTTCTTC. Protein: CAISESYGGNEQFF.

This clonotype came up a few times. The genes are TRBV9 and TRBJ2-5; 8 bases fit TRBD2. The CDR3 runs to 17 residues. Germline assignment: CDR1 SGDLS and CDR2 YYNGEE. J gave up 5 bases and V 1 base, and 13 bases lay outside the gene matches. Written as DNA, the CDR3 is TGTGCCAGCAGCGTACAGTCTAGCGGGTATGCCGCGGAGACCCAGTACTTC. As protein: CASSVQSSGYAAETQYF.

This clonotype was picked up a small number of times. The CDR3 bases are TGTGCCAGCAGCTTGGGGGGGCGGGTCGAAGAGACCCAGTACTTC. This sequence encodes CASSLGGRVEETQYF. V gene TRBV7-2 combines with J gene TRBJ2-5; tentative D call: TRBD2 (7 bases). The CDR3 is 15 residues long. Trimming took 3 bases from V and 3 from J, leaving 14 bases between them. The V gene's germline CDR1 is SGHTA and CDR2 FQGNSA.

The chain recombines TRBV6-2 or TRBV6-3 with TRBJ2-5; tentative D call: TRBD2 (6 bases). Germline V CDR1 and CDR2: MNHEY, SVGEGT. V was cut by 6 bases and J by 4 bases, with 15 bases left in between. This CDR3 has 14 residues. CDR3 residues: CASRSGGPVETQYF. The CDR3 DNA sequence: TGTGCCAGCAGGTCCGGGGGTCCCGTAGAGACCCAGTACTTC.

This clonotype was detected a few times. This chain links TRBV9 with TRBJ2-3, with D maybe TRBD2 (5 bases). CDR1 is SGDLS, CDR2 YYNGEE, per germline. The CDR3 runs 15 residues. Trimming stripped 2 bases from V and 0 bases from J, with 10 bases between. CDR3 sequence reads: CASSVSSISTDTQYF. The DNA of the CDR3 is TGTGCCAGCAGCGTCTCTAGCATCAGCACAGATACGCAGTATTTT. Looking up the rest from reference TRBV9 and TRBJ2-3 gives the full variable domain: DSGVTQTPKHLITATGQRVTLRCSPRSGDLSVYWYQQSLDQGLQFLIQYYNGEERAKGNILERFSAQQFPDLHSELNLSSLELGDSALYFCASSVSSISTDTQYFGPGTRLTVL.

In this sample, this clonotype turned up a few times. The chain uses TRBV30 and TRBJ1-4; tentative D call: TRBD1 (6 bases). Trimming took 4 bases from V and 3 from J, leaving 18 bases between them. Germline values: CDR1 GTSNPN, CDR2 SVGIG (reference sequence). This CDR3 spans 16 amino acids. The CDR3 spells CAWKTSYGQPNEKLFF. The CDR3 nucleotides read TGTGCCTGGAAGACATCTTATGGACAGCCTAATGAAAAACTGTTTTTT.

This clonotype turned up a few times. V is TRBV5-1 and J is TRBJ2-1; 7 bases are shared with TRBD2. The germline V gene has CDR1 SGHRS and CDR2 YFSETQ. Trimming cost V 2 bases and J 0 bases; bases outside gene matches: 5. The CDR3 contains 16 residues. CDR3 region: CASSLPAGSSYNEQFF. The CDR3 DNA sequence: TGCGCCAGCAGCTTACCAGCGGGGTCCTCCTACAATGAGCAGTTCTTC.

V is TRBV4-2 and J is TRBJ2-5; D perhaps matches TRBD2 (6 bases). V was trimmed by 2 bases and J by 5 bases, leaving 9 bases between them. This CDR3 is built from 13 residues. CDR1 is LGHNA and CDR2 is YNFKEQ in the germline V gene. The CDR3 sequence is CASSQTRGETQYF. CDR3 nucleotide sequence: TGTGCCAGCAGCCAAACCCGGGGGGAGACCCAGTACTTC.

The chain is built from TRBV5-4 and TRBJ2-5; maybe TRBD2 (5 bases). Germline CDR1 is SGHNT and CDR2 is YYREEE (reference sequence). This CDR3 comprises 15 residues. V gave up 0 bases and J gave up 5 bases, with 14 bases separating them. CDR3 region: CASSLGGLTAETQYF. CDR3 DNA sequence: TGTGCCAGCAGCTTGGGAGGACTCACGGCGGAGACCCAGTACTTC. The full variable domain, rest sourced from reference TRBV5-4 and TRBJ2-5, is ETGVTQSPTHLIKTRGQQVTLRCSSQSGHNTVSWYQQALGQGPQFIFQYYREEENGRGNFPPRFSGLQFPNYSSELNVNALELDDSALYLCASSLGGLTAETQYFGPGTRLLVL.

There are a few counts of this clonotype. The V call is TRBV7-2, the J call TRBJ1-5; unclear D gene. Germline V lookup: CDR1 SGHTA, CDR2 FQGNSA. The CDR3 is 13 residues long. V lost 4 bases to trimming and J lost 7 bases, with 11 bases between them. CDR3 protein: CASSSGYGQPQHF. CDR3 DNA: TGTGCCAGCAGCTCCGGGTATGGACAGCCCCAGCATTTT.

This sequence joins TRBV4-2 and TRBJ2-5, with D unresolved. CDR3 length equals 13 residues. CDR1 and CDR2 (germline): LGHNA, YNFKEQ. Trimming took off 0 bases at V and 7 bases at J, with 9 bases between the two ends. CDR3 DNA: TGTGCCAGCAGCCAAGACCTTCGAGGGACCCAGTACTTC. Translation gives CASSQDLRGTQYF.

This chain joins TRBV9 and TRBJ1-5, with D possibly matching TRBD1 (6 bases). V shed 4 bases and J shed 5 bases, with 16 bases lying between them. In germline, CDR1 is SGDLS, CDR2 YYNGEE. The CDR3 sequence is 15 residues long. The CDR3 reads CASSSGWGRDQPQHF. CDR3 DNA: TGTGCCAGCAGCTCCGGTTGGGGGCGGGATCAGCCCCAGCATTTT.

This clonotype occurred a few times. This chain uses TRBV7-2 with TRBJ2-2; TRBD2 matches 9 bases. Per germline, CDR1 SGHTA and CDR2 FQGNSA. This CDR3 region has 15 residues. J was trimmed by 6 bases and V by 7 bases; bases with no gene match: 9. Here the CDR3 DNA reads TGTGCCAGCATGAGGCGGGGGGGTCAGGCCGGGGAGCTGTTTTTT. Its protein is CASMRRGGQAGELFF.

The rearrangement joins TRBV10-3 to TRBJ2-5; a possible D gene is TRBD2 (6 bases). The germline V gene has CDR1 ENHRY and CDR2 SYGVKD. Trimming shortened V by 8 bases and J by 3 bases, and 10 bases separated the two germline ends. The CDR3 runs to 12 residues. The CDR3 loop is CAISGAEETQYF. In nucleotides, the CDR3 is TGTGCCATCTCGGGAGCGGAAGAGACCCAGTACTTC.